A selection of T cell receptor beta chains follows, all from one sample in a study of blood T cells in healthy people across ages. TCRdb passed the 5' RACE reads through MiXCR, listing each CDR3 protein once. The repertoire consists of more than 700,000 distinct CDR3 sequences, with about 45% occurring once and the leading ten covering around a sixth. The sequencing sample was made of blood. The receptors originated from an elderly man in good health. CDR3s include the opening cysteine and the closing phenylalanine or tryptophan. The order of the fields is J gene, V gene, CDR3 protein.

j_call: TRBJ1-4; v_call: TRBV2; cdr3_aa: CARARTAKGEKLFF
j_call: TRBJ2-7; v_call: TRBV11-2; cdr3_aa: CASSLGGRSGEQYF
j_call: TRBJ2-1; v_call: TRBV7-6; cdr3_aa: CASSLSVTEQFF
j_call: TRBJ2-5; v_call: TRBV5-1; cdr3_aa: CASSEITGEGETQYF
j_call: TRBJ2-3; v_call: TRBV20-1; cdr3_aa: CSARPSGSPDTQYF
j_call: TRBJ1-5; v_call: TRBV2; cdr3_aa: CASSGDRVGNQPQHF
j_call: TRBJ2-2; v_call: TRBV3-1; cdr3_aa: CATHKRTSGYPGELFF
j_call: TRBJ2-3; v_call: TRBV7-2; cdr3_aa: CASVYTDTQYF
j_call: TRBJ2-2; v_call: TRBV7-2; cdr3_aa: CASSLALKARTGELFF
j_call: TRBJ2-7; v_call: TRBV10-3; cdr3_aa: CAIATGLAYDNEQYF
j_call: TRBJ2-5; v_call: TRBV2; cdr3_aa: CASSEYVETQYF
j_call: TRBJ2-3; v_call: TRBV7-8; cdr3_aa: CAGSLDGGKHTQYF
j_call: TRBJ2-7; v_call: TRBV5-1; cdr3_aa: CASSLGGTTSYEQYF
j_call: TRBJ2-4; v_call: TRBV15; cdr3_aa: CATSSGIAKNIQYF
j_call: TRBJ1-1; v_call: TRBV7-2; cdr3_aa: CASSVVSQNTEAFF
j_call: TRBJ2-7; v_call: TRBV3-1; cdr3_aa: CASSQGLYEQYF
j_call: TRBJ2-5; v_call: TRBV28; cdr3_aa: CASSRASGSGGETQYF
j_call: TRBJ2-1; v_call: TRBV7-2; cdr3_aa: CAGSFLAREQFF
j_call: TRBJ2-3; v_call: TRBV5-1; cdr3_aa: CASSSDLALGTDTQYF
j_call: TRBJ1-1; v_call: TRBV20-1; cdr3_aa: CSAALDMNTEAFF